This T cell receptor beta chain was sequenced for a study of glioma-infiltrating T cells. Study as a whole: Low-grade gliomas were grade II; glioblastomas were grade IV at initial diagnosis.

Study conclusions and caveats: Patients with low tissue-blood divergence carried a signature set of shared blood CDR3 motifs. Tissue-blood divergence was below expectation in non-neoplastic patients, above in gliomas.

Note on this clonotype: The antigen is unknown. A much larger clone sits a single nucleotide away, making a read error possible.

Amplification of TCR alpha and beta CDR3 regions from RNA used iRepertoire nested multiplex PCR. TCRdb redid the calling of the multiplex PCR reads with MiXCR, one entry per CDR3 protein. The sample lists fewer than 500,000 distinct CDR3 sequences, roughly two fifths occurring once. In germline, CDR1 is MNHNS, CDR2 SASEGT. The J segment lost 5 bases and the V segment lost 5 bases, leaving 7 bases of the junction unmatched. The CDR3 loop spans 16 amino acids. Sequencing used glioma tissue, nonneoplastic brain tissue, or PBMCs (not recorded which). J is TRBJ2-3 and V is TRBV6-1; 13 bases fit TRBD2. The TCR comes from a human donor with low-grade glioma or glioblastoma, undergoing nonglioma brain surgery, or in good health (not recorded which). CDR3 loop: CASSRGLAGVQDTQYF. DNA for the CDR3: TGTGCCAGCAGTCGTGGACTAGCGGGAGTACAAGATACGCAGTATTTT.